Shown below are 22 T cell receptor beta chains from a single sample sequenced in a study of T-cell reconstitution after alpha-beta-depleted transplantation in children. Study-wide results and limits: Among T cells one year after transplant, newly produced cells accounted for most counts and diversity.

These receptors' targets are unknown. Preparation of the TCRbeta library was carried out with unique molecular identifiers. TCRdb re-called the PCR reads through MiXCR, storing one row per CDR3 protein. Of about 290,000 distinct CDR3 sequences listed, roughly 8.2% are singletons. This specimen was peripheral blood, taken 360 days after TCRalphabeta/CD19-depleted stem cell transplant. The receptors were sampled from a female patient under 10 years old who had a stem cell transplant for Fanconi anemia, so the T cells may come from the graft donor.

This clonotype was seen repeatedly, ten times or more. Relative to the germline gene, one junction end is altered; a read error may explain this. V usage is TRBV7-3 and J usage is TRBJ1-1; a possible D gene is TRBD1 (6 bases). CDR1 is SGHTA and CDR2 is FQGTGA in the germline V gene. The CDR3 runs to 13 residues. The chain's CDR3 is CASSLTMRGQLYF. The DNA of the CDR3 is TGTGCCAGCAGCTTAACGATGCGGGGACAACTTTACTTT.

The chain recombines TRBV6-1 with TRBJ1-2; perhaps TRBD1 as D (5 bases). Looked up from germline, CDR1 is MNHNS and CDR2 is SASEGT. This CDR3 has 14 residues. Between the trimmed V and J ends, which lost 6 bases and 5 bases, there was a span of 16 bases. The DNA of the CDR3 is TGTGCCAGCAGCTTGAATGCAGGGAAATATGGCTACACCTTC. Its protein product is CASSLNAGKYGYTF.

Written as DNA, the CDR3 is TGTGCCAGCAGCGGGGGCCCCGGGACAGGGGGCTTTAATGAGCAGTTCTTC. Its protein is CASSGGPGTGGFNEQFF. This rearrangement joins TRBV9 to TRBJ2-1; 12 nucleotides align to TRBD1. CDR3 length equals 17 residues. Germline trimming cut 3 bases from V and 7 bases from J; bases unmatched to any gene: 11. Germline-derived CDR1 and CDR2 are SGDLS and YYNGEE.

This clonotype was seen many times. V and J are TRBV7-6 and TRBJ2-1; D gene unclear. CDR1 and CDR2 from the germline V gene are SGHVS and FNYEAQ. Trimming took 2 bases from V and 0 from J, leaving 14 bases between them. CDR3 length equals 17 residues. CDR3 sequence: CASSLFGRLSSYNEQFF. The DNA for the CDR3 is TGTGCCAGCAGCTTATTTGGCCGATTGAGCTCCTACAATGAGCAGTTCTTC.

This clonotype has at least ten counts. The V call is TRBV29-1, the J call TRBJ2-5; tentative D call: TRBD2 (6 bases). Trimming cost V 4 bases and J 2 bases, with 17 bases left between them. The CDR3 runs 15 residues. The V gene's germline CDR1 is SQVTM and CDR2 ANQGSEA. The CDR3 DNA sequence: TGCAGCGTTGGTTTGGAGGGACGGGCACAAGAGACCCAGTACTTC. It encodes CSVGLEGRAQETQYF. Using reference TRBV29-1 and TRBJ2-5 for the parts outside the CDR3, the full variable domain is SAVISQKPSRDICQRGTSLTIQCQVDSQVTMMFWYRQQPGQSLTLIATANQGSEATYESGFVIDKFPISRPNLTFSTLTVSNMSPEDSSIYLCSVGLEGRAQETQYFGPGTRLLVL.

This clonotype was detected many times. This chain joins TRBV5-1 and TRBJ1-1; the match to TRBD1 covers 8 bases. Germline V CDR1 and CDR2: SGHRS, YFSETQ. This CDR3 comprises 14 residues. V trimming: 5 bases; J trimming: 5 bases; junction bases outside the gene matches: 8. The CDR3 here is CASRPWTGRTEAFF. For the CDR3, the DNA is TGCGCCAGCAGACCTTGGACAGGGAGAACTGAAGCTTTCTTT.

This clonotype was seen ten or more times. J is TRBJ2-2 and V is TRBV5-1, with TRBD2 matching over 10 bases. Germline CDR1 and CDR2: SGHRS and YFSETQ. This CDR3 spans 22 amino acids. Unmatched junction bases numbered 24, after V lost 1 base and J lost 6 bases. The DNA for the CDR3 is TGCGCCAGCAGCTTGAGACCATGGACAGGGCCTAGCGGGAGCTTGCGGGCCGGGGAGCTGTTTTTT. Amino acid sequence: CASSLRPWTGPSGSLRAGELFF.

This clonotype was recorded at least ten times. The chain joins TRBV5-1 to TRBJ1-1; 9 bases agree with TRBD1. There are 13 residues in the CDR3. Per germline, CDR1 SGHRS and CDR2 YFSETQ. V lost 1 base, J lost 6 bases, and 1 base stayed unmatched. CDR3 protein: CASSLRDRAEAFF. The DNA of the CDR3 is TGCGCCAGCAGCTTGCGGGACAGGGCTGAAGCTTTCTTT.

This clonotype was counted only a few times. DNA of the CDR3: TGTGCCAGCAGCACACAGTCGGGGACAGGTATAGAGACCCAGTACTTC. It is translated as CASSTQSGTGIETQYF. This chain joins TRBV5-4 and TRBJ2-5, with TRBD1 matching 8 bases. The CDR3 has 16 amino acids. Germline values: CDR1 SGHNT, CDR2 YYREEE (reference sequence). The ends lost 4 bases at V and 4 bases at J; junction bases unmatched: 12.

A remark on this clonotype: A much larger clone lies one base from this, so it may be a read error. The chain recombines TRBV7-9 with TRBJ2-7; the match to TRBD1 covers 8 bases. The CDR3 contains 17 residues. Germline CDR1 and CDR2: SEHNR and FQNEAQ (reference sequence). CDR3 bases: TGTGCCAGCGGCTTAGTGGTTCGGACAGGGCTGTTCTACGAGCAGTACTTC. Its protein is CASGLVVRTGLFYEQYF. Full variable domain (outside the CDR3, taken from reference TRBV7-9 and TRBJ2-7): DTGVSQNPRHKITKRGQNVTFRCDPISEHNRLYWYRQTLGQGPEFLTYFQNEAQLEKSRLLSDRFSAERPKGSFSTLEIQRTEQGDSAMYLCASGLVVRTGLFYEQYFGPGTRLTVT.

The chain carries TRBV20-1 and TRBJ2-2; perhaps TRBD2 as D (5 bases). CDR1 is DFQATT and CDR2 is SNEGSKA in the germline V gene (reference sequence). V lost 0 bases and J 7 bases, leaving 15 bases between the germline ends. The CDR3 loop spans 15 amino acids. This CDR3 reads CSARDPRLSGGELFF. CDR3 DNA: TGCAGTGCTAGAGATCCCCGCCTAAGCGGCGGGGAGCTGTTTTTT.

This clonotype was counted ten times or more. V is TRBV7-9 and J is TRBJ2-4; D may correspond to TRBD1 or TRBD2 (5 bases each). The CDR3 is 16 amino acids. Germline V CDR1 and CDR2: SEHNR, FQNEAQ (reference sequence). Trimming cost V 4 bases and J 8 bases, with 21 bases left between them. The CDR3 sequence: CASSSVRSALGDIQYF. Here the CDR3 DNA reads TGTGCCAGCAGCTCAGTACGGTCCGCCCTGGGGGACATTCAGTACTTC. Filled out from reference TRBV7-9 and TRBJ2-4, the complete variable domain reads DTGVSQNPRHKITKRGQNVTFRCDPISEHNRLYWYRQTLGQGPEFLTYFQNEAQLEKSRLLSDRFSAERPKGSFSTLEIQRTEQGDSAMYLCASSSVRSALGDIQYFGAGTRLSVL.

This clonotype was detected a few times. The chain uses TRBV10-3 and TRBJ2-7; 13 bases map to TRBD2. Germline CDR1 reads ENHRY; CDR2 reads SYGVKD. Trimming at V came to 6 bases and at J to 2 bases, leaving 1 base not matched to a gene. This CDR3 has 14 amino acids. CDR3 residues: CAISGTSGAYEQYF. DNA for the CDR3: TGTGCCATCAGCGGGACTAGCGGGGCCTACGAGCAGTACTTC.

This clonotype was picked up a small number of times. The chain uses TRBV2 and TRBJ1-1, with D perhaps matching TRBD1 (5 bases). The CDR3 sequence is 15 residues long. The V gene's germline CDR1 is SNHLY and CDR2 FYNNEI. Between the trimmed V and J ends, which lost 1 base and 3 bases, there was a span of 12 bases. CDR3 loop: CASSEGPGRDTEAFF. Here the CDR3 DNA reads TGTGCCAGCAGTGAAGGCCCGGGGCGGGACACTGAAGCTTTCTTT.

This clonotype was seen at least ten times. The chain has TRBV15 and TRBJ2-7, with 8 bases fitting TRBD1. The junction had 6 bases not matched to a gene; V was cut back by 0 bases and J by 5 bases. This CDR3 is 15 amino acids long. Germline CDR1 and CDR2: LNHNV and YYDKDF (reference sequence). CDR3 residues: CATSRDLPGGDEQYF. The CDR3 DNA sequence: TGTGCCACCAGCAGAGATCTCCCAGGGGGCGACGAGCAGTACTTC.

This clonotype has only a few counts. This chain links TRBV3-1 with TRBJ1-5, with a weak D call TRBD1 (5 bases). Germline V gene data show CDR1 as LGHDT and CDR2 as YNNKEL (reference sequence). Trimming shortened V by 4 bases and J by 6 bases, and 10 bases separated the two germline ends. CDR3 length: 13 residues. The DNA of the CDR3 is TGTGCCAGCAGCCCAGGGAGGGCTCAGCCCCAGCATTTT. Protein product: CASSPGRAQPQHF.

This clonotype appeared a few times. This chain joins TRBV20-1 and TRBJ1-2, with no clear D. Deletions cut 5 bases from V and 4 bases from J, with 14 bases between. The CDR3 is 13 amino acids. Germline V gene sequence: CDR1 DFQATT, CDR2 SNEGSKA (reference sequence). Here the CDR3 reads CSAEHDGFYGYTF. The CDR3 region has the DNA TGCAGTGCTGAACACGACGGCTTCTATGGCTACACCTTC.

This clonotype was picked up many times. Here the CDR3 DNA reads TGTGCCAGCAGTTCTGACTCGGATACGCAGTATTTT. It is translated as CASSSDSDTQYF. V gene TRBV28 combines with J gene TRBJ2-3; no reliable D call. The CDR3 extends over 12 amino acids. V was pared by 4 bases and J by 6 bases, with 8 bases between. From germline, CDR1 is MDHEN and CDR2 SYDVKM.

This clonotype was found a few times. CDR3 sequence (DNA): TGTGCCAGCAGACTTAGGGGGCTCATAAATGAGCAGTTCTTC. It is translated as CASRLRGLINEQFF. This chain uses TRBV27 with TRBJ2-1, with 7 bases fitting TRBD1. The germline CDR1 and CDR2 sequences are MNHEY and SMNVEV (reference sequence). This CDR3 is built from 14 residues. V was pared by 6 bases and J by 7 bases, with 9 bases of the junction left unmatched.

This clonotype was detected many times. The chain combines TRBV5-1 with TRBJ1-4, with D tentatively TRBD1 (6 bases). Looked up from germline, CDR1 is SGHRS and CDR2 is YFSETQ. The V and J ends lost 4 bases and 2 bases respectively, with 15 bases between them. The CDR3 sequence is 16 residues long. Here the CDR3 reads CASSPGHRWTNEKLFF. The CDR3 nucleotides read TGCGCCAGCAGCCCGGGACACCGATGGACTAATGAAAAACTGTTTTTT.

Ten or more counts support this clonotype. DNA for the CDR3: TGTGCCAGCAGCTTGGGACTAGCGGCCATCAATGAGCAGTTCTTC. Translating gives CASSLGLAAINEQFF. The chain recombines TRBV7-3 with TRBJ2-1, with 11 bases fitting TRBD2. V dropped 3 bases and J dropped 6; count of bases not matched to a gene: 4. CDR1 is SGHTA, CDR2 FQGTGA, per germline. CDR3 length equals 15 residues.

This clonotype was observed many times. The chain recombines TRBV28 with TRBJ2-1, with 13 bases aligning to TRBD2. V lost 3 bases and J lost 8; bases outside the gene matches: 13. Germline V gene lookup returns CDR1 MDHEN and CDR2 SYDVKM. This CDR3 spans 18 amino acids. CDR3 region: CASSFSGLAGVPPHEQFF. The CDR3 DNA is TGTGCCAGCAGTTTCTCCGGACTAGCGGGAGTTCCCCCCCATGAGCAGTTCTTC.